This TCR beta chain was sequenced during a study of PD-1 blockade in classical Hodgkin lymphoma. Whole-study context: Patients got intravenous nivolumab 3 mg/kg every 2 weeks. Study conclusions and caveats: Initiation of nivolumab under 1 year after ASCT led to exclusion of patients. CD4+ TCR diversity rose significantly by C4D1, and CD8+ TCR diversity did not.

Comment on this clone: Its antigen is undetermined.

Patients all relapsed after autologous stem cell transplantation, and there was variation in brentuximab vedotin exposure. The CDR3 covers 13 residues. Germline assignment: CDR1 SGHRS and CDR2 YFSETQ. Trimming removed 0 bases from V and 10 bases from J, with 8 bases in between. This table comes from immunoSEQ multiplex PCR, and its TCRdb copy is limited to in-frame clones, with some not included. The sample has more than 13,000 clones; roughly 78% are singletons. Sequencing was performed on peripheral blood mononuclear cells (PBMCs), taken before the second cycle of nivolumab. The chain combines TRBV5-1 with TRBJ1-6, with D possibly TRBD1 on 5 matching bases. The TCR was taken from a human donor with classical Hodgkin lymphoma. The CDR3 loop is CASSLAWDSPLHF. The DNA of the CDR3 is TGCGCCAGCAGCTTGGCTTGGGACTCACCCCTCCACTTT.